Sequencing of this TCR beta chain was carried out in a study of blood T cells in healthy people across ages. This CDR3 comprises 13 residues. Trimming cost V 8 bases and J 8 bases; bases outside gene matches: 3. Germline CDR1 is SGHRS and CDR2 is YFSETQ. Combining a sample-barcoded 5' primer with a J-beta primer mix, a second PCR ran for roughly 6 to 11 cycles. TCRdb re-analysed the 5' RACE reads in MiXCR, keeping a single row per CDR3 protein. The sample yields some 920,000 distinct CDR3 sequences, roughly 51% seen once. This clonotype was detected a few times. The TCR sequence derives from a woman aged 55-70 years in good health. The rearrangement joins TRBV5-1 to TRBJ2-1; 14 bases map to TRBD2. Sequencing input: blood. The CDR3 here is CARGLAGDYEQFF. CDR3 nucleotides: TGCGCCAGGGGACTAGCGGGAGACTATGAGCAGTTCTTC.